What follows are 30 T cell receptor beta chains derived from one specimen sequenced in a study of cytomegalovirus exposure and HLA in healthy donors. Profiled with immunoSEQ multiplex PCR; TCRdb holds only in-frame clones, not every one. The data contain fewer than 130,000 clones, more than 70% of them singletons. The sample was PBMCs. All receptors derive from a young woman in good health and CMV-seronegative.

This clone was seen just once. The chain links TRBV27 to TRBJ1-4; D not resolved. Germline V gene data show CDR1 as MNHEY and CDR2 as SMNVEV (reference sequence). V shed 5 bases and J shed 4 bases, with 8 bases lying between them. The CDR3 consists of 13 residues. This CDR3 is CASSDSFNEKLFF. In DNA form, the CDR3 reads TGTGCCAGCAGTGATAGTTTTAATGAAAAACTGTTTTTT. The entire variable domain, with the rest obtained from reference TRBV27 and TRBJ1-4, is as follows: EAQVTQNPRYLITVTGKKLTVTCSQNMNHEYMSWYRQDPGLGLRQIYYSMNVEVTDKGDVPEGYKVSRKEKRNFPLILESPSPNQTSLYFCASSDSFNEKLFFGSGTQLSVL.

The rearrangement joins TRBV15 to TRBJ2-1, with D hard to call. Per germline, CDR1 LNHNV and CDR2 YYDKDF (reference sequence). V shed 3 bases and J shed 3 bases, with 15 bases lying between them. This CDR3 comprises 16 residues. The CDR3 loop is CATSSLVGAIYNEQFF. The DNA for the CDR3 is TGTGCCACCAGCAGTCTCGTGGGCGCGATCTACAATGAGCAGTTCTTC.

The genes are TRBV28 and TRBJ1-4, with TRBD1 matching 9 bases. The V gene end was trimmed by 5 bases and the J gene end by 7 bases; junction bases not matched to a gene: 5. Germline loops: CDR1 MDHEN, CDR2 SYDVKM. The CDR3 is 14 amino acids. The CDR3 coding sequence is TGTGCCAGCAGTGGGGGACAGGGTAGTGAAAAACTGTTTTTT. This sequence encodes CASSGGQGSEKLFF.

This clone was detected only once. The genes are TRBV2 and TRBJ1-5, with TRBD1 as a possible D gene (6 bases). The V gene lost 5 bases and the J gene lost 1 base, with 12 bases spanning the gap. This CDR3 region has 15 residues. The germline CDR1 and CDR2 sequences are SNHLY and FYNNEI. The CDR3 bases are TGTGCCAGCAGTCCGGACAGATTGAGCAATCAGCCCCAGCATTTT. It is translated as CASSPDRLSNQPQHF.

This chain links TRBV7-2 with TRBJ2-6, with 8 bases matching TRBD1. The J segment lost 0 bases and the V segment lost 5 bases, leaving 6 bases of the junction unmatched. The CDR3 contains 17 residues. The germline V gene has CDR1 SGHTA and CDR2 FQGNSA. In DNA, the CDR3 is TGTGCCAGCAGCCAGTCAACAGGGGGCTCTGGGGCCAACGTCCTGACTTTC. It specifies CASSQSTGGSGANVLTF. The full variable domain, in which reference TRBV7-2 and TRBJ2-6 provide the parts outside the CDR3, is GAGVSQSPSNKVTEKGKDVELRCDPISGHTALYWYRQSLGQGLEFLIYFQGNSAPDKSGLPSDRFSAERTGGSVSTLTIQRTQQEDSAVYLCASSQSTGGSGANVLTFGAGSRLTVL.

The chain uses TRBV30 and TRBJ2-2, with 11 nucleotides matching TRBD1. The CDR3 spans 15 residues. CDR1 and CDR2 from the germline V gene are GTSNPN and SVGIG (reference sequence). V lost 3 bases and J lost 7; bases outside the gene matches: 7. The DNA for the CDR3 is TGTGCCTGGAGCCCGGGACAGGGGGAAAGCGGGGAGCTGTTTTTT. It encodes CAWSPGQGESGELFF.

This clone showed up just once. The chain couples TRBV6-1 to TRBJ1-6, with D tentatively TRBD1 (5 bases). The CDR3 totals 15 residues. Trimming stripped 6 bases from V and 7 bases from J, with 16 bases between. Germline CDR1 and CDR2: MNHNS and SASEGT. This chain's CDR3 is CASSGPRGGNSPLHF. CDR3 bases: TGTGCCAGCAGCGGTCCCCGGGGGGGGAATTCACCCCTCCACTTT.

The rearrangement joins TRBV7-3 to TRBJ2-2; perhaps TRBD2 as D (6 bases). Germline-derived CDR1 and CDR2 are SGHTA and FQGTGA. Deletions cut 6 bases from V and 11 bases from J, with 28 bases between. CDR3 size: 17 residues. CDR3 loop: CASSLVGSGTSVGELFF. The CDR3 nucleotides are TGTGCCAGCAGTTTAGTCGGATCCGGGACTTCCGTCGGAGAGCTGTTTTTT. The whole variable domain, filled in from reference TRBV7-3 and TRBJ2-2, reads GAGVSQTPSNKVTEKGKYVELRCDPISGHTALYWYRQSLGQGPEFLIYFQGTGAADDSGLPNDRFFAVRPEGSVSTLKIQRTERGDSAVYLCASSLVGSGTSVGELFFGEGSRLTVL.

The chain uses TRBV30 and TRBJ2-1, with D perhaps TRBD2 (5 bases). Germline values: CDR1 GTSNPN, CDR2 SVGIG (reference sequence). Trimming removed 4 bases at V and 6 bases at J, with 7 bases between. The CDR3 covers 11 residues. Here the CDR3 reads CAWTSGNEQFF. The CDR3 DNA reads as TGTGCCTGGACCAGCGGCAATGAGCAGTTCTTC.

The gene calls are TRBV28 and TRBJ2-2, with D perhaps matching TRBD2 (6 bases). Trimming took 11 bases from V and 1 from J, leaving 11 bases between them. This CDR3 region has 13 residues. Germline values: CDR1 MDHEN, CDR2 SYDVKM. Here the CDR3 reads CAARGGNTGELFF. CDR3 bases: TGTGCCGCAAGGGGAGGGAACACCGGGGAGCTGTTTTTT.

The V and J genes are TRBV27 and TRBJ1-6; D perhaps matches TRBD1 (6 bases). The V gene lost 3 bases and the J gene lost 0 bases, with 15 bases spanning the gap. CDR3 length: 18 amino acids. In germline, CDR1 is MNHEY, CDR2 SMNVEV (reference sequence). The CDR3 here is CASSLSGARRSYNSPLHF. Written as DNA, the CDR3 is TGTGCCAGCAGTTTGTCAGGGGCCCGTCGCTCCTATAATTCACCCCTCCACTTT.

This rearrangement joins TRBV27 to TRBJ1-5; maybe TRBD1 (5 bases). Trimming shortened V by 8 bases and J by 9 bases, and 17 bases separated the two germline ends. Looked up from germline, CDR1 is MNHEY and CDR2 is SMNVEV (reference sequence). This CDR3 region has 13 residues. CDR3 in amino acids: CASGRGSGGPQHF. The CDR3 coding sequence is TGTGCCAGCGGCCGGGGGTCCGGGGGGCCCCAGCATTTT.

This clone was found a few times. V gene TRBV10-3 combines with J gene TRBJ1-2; TRBD1 aligns across 8 bases. The length of the CDR3 is 14 residues. Looked up from germline, CDR1 is ENHRY and CDR2 is SYGVKD. V lost 4 bases, J lost 3 bases, and 4 bases stayed unmatched. DNA of the CDR3: TGTGCCATCAGTGGGACAGGGTTGTACTATGGCTACACCTTC. Amino acids: CAISGTGLYYGYTF.

The chain couples TRBV7-9 to TRBJ2-7; 9 bases line up with TRBD1. The CDR3 is made up of 15 amino acids. From germline, CDR1 is SEHNR and CDR2 FQNEAQ (reference sequence). The junction had 10 bases not matched to a gene; V was cut back by 4 bases and J by 6 bases. The CDR3 protein is CASSSASGTGPEQYF. CDR3 DNA sequence: TGTGCCAGCAGCTCAGCCTCCGGGACAGGGCCCGAGCAGTACTTC.

The chain employs TRBV6-1 and TRBJ1-2; D not certain. CDR1 is MNHNS and CDR2 is SASEGT in the germline V gene. Deletions cut 8 bases from V and 2 bases from J, with 18 bases between. CDR3 length: 15 amino acids. The CDR3 DNA reads as TGTGCCAGCCAAATTTCAGGACTTGAAAACTATGGCTACACCTTC. Translating gives CASQISGLENYGYTF.

The rearrangement links TRBV7-6 to TRBJ2-1, with D possibly TRBD2 on 5 matching bases. With 5 bases removed from V and 3 bases from J, the gap between germline ends came to 5 bases. Germline V lookup: CDR1 SGHVS, CDR2 FNYEAQ. The CDR3 spans 12 residues. The CDR3 sequence is CASSGSYNEQFF. In DNA, the CDR3 is TGTGCCAGCAGCGGGAGCTACAATGAGCAGTTCTTC.

CDR3 nucleotide sequence: TGCGCCAGCAGCCAAACCTACGGGGATTTACTGGACACCGGGGAGCTGTTTTTT. This translates into CASSQTYGDLLDTGELFF. The chain is built from TRBV4-3 and TRBJ2-2, with TRBD2 as a possible D gene (5 bases). V dropped 2 bases and J dropped 3 bases, with 19 bases sitting between them. The CDR3 contains 18 residues. Germline CDR1 reads LGHNA; CDR2 reads YSLEER.

The CDR3 DNA is TGTGCCCAATCAAAGACGGGACAGAACACCGGGGAGCTGTTTTTT. Its protein product is CAQSKTGQNTGELFF. V gene TRBV7-2 combines with J gene TRBJ2-2; possibly TRBD1 for D (6 bases). Trimming removed 11 bases from V and 1 base from J, with 17 bases in between. The CDR3 consists of 15 residues. Per germline, CDR1 SGHTA and CDR2 FQGNSA.

The chain combines TRBV11-2 with TRBJ2-1; D gene ambiguous. Trimming shortened V by 3 bases and J by 5 bases, and 8 bases separated the two germline ends. This CDR3 is 13 amino acids long. The V gene's germline CDR1 is SGHAT and CDR2 FQNNGV. The DNA of the CDR3 is TGTGCCAGCAGCTTTCAGTGGCACAATGAGCAGTTCTTC. It is translated as CASSFQWHNEQFF.

The J gene is TRBJ2-1, the V gene TRBV2, with 15 bases that match TRBD2. J was trimmed by 7 bases and V by 9 bases; bases with no gene match: 4. Germline CDR1 reads SNHLY; CDR2 reads FYNNEI. The length of the CDR3 is 14 residues. CDR3 bases: TGTGCCAGTACGGGACTAGCGGGAGGAAATGAGCAGTTCTTC. Protein sequence: CASTGLAGGNEQFF.

This chain links TRBV5-1 with TRBJ1-1, with 7 bases fitting TRBD1. CDR1 is SGHRS, CDR2 YFSETQ, per germline. The CDR3 covers 15 residues. V lost 7 bases to trimming and J lost 0 bases; unmatched junction nucleotides: 9. The CDR3 nucleotides are TGCGCCAGCCAAGAGCCAGGGGGTTTGAACACTGAAGCTTTCTTT. This sequence encodes CASQEPGGLNTEAFF.

In nucleotides, the CDR3 is TGTGCCAGCAGTGAAAATCCTAGCGGTGGTTACAATGAGCAGTTCTTC. Protein product: CASSENPSGGYNEQFF. This chain uses TRBV6-4 with TRBJ2-1, with 7 positions matching TRBD2. Germline loops: CDR1 MRHNA, CDR2 SNTAGT. The V segment lost 3 bases and the J segment 4 bases; nucleotides outside the gene matches: 9. This CDR3 has 16 amino acids.

This chain uses TRBV14 with TRBJ1-4; the D gene is possibly TRBD1 (6 bases). Germline V CDR1 and CDR2: SGHDN, FVKESK. The CDR3 runs 14 residues. V was pared by 6 bases and J by 3 bases, with 11 bases between. The CDR3 region has the DNA TGTGCCAGCAGGAAACAGGGAGCTAATGAAAAACTGTTTTTT. Translated, it gives CASRKQGANEKLFF.

The chain is built from TRBV5-1 and TRBJ2-5; D may be TRBD1 (6 bases). This CDR3 region has 14 residues. V lost 2 bases, J lost 1 base, and 9 bases lay in between. CDR1 SGHRS and CDR2 YFSETQ come from the germline V gene. The CDR3 here is CASSFQGTQETQYF. CDR3 coding DNA: TGCGCCAGCAGCTTCCAGGGGACCCAAGAGACCCAGTACTTC.

The V call is TRBV6-1, the J call TRBJ1-6; D is ambiguous. Trimming pared 8 bases from V and 8 bases from J, leaving 13 bases between. The germline gives CDR1 MNHNS, CDR2 SASEGT. The CDR3 sequence is 13 residues long. The CDR3 loop is CASRSSGDSPLHF. CDR3 coding DNA: TGTGCCAGCCGGTCATCCGGGGATTCACCCCTCCACTTT.

This clone was observed a single time. This chain connects TRBV10-1 to TRBJ1-1, with 8 bases matching TRBD1. CDR1 is WNHNN and CDR2 is SYGVQD in the germline V gene (reference sequence). V lost 8 bases, J lost 1 base, and 6 bases stayed unmatched. The CDR3 loop spans 14 amino acids. The CDR3 coding sequence is TGCGCCAGCTCTCCCGGGACAGGGAACACTGAAGCTTTCTTT. It encodes CASSPGTGNTEAFF.

This rearrangement joins TRBV4-2 to TRBJ1-2; D gene unclear. The length of the CDR3 is 15 residues. The germline gives CDR1 LGHNA, CDR2 YNFKEQ. The V and J ends lost 1 base and 2 bases respectively, with 11 bases between them. The CDR3 here is CASSQVGAANYGYTF. In DNA, the CDR3 is TGTGCCAGCAGCCAAGTGGGCGCAGCAAACTATGGCTACACCTTC.

The rearrangement links TRBV28 to TRBJ2-7; D is possibly TRBD1 (6 bases). This CDR3 has 14 residues. V shed 5 bases and J shed 11 bases, with 22 bases lying between them. CDR1 is MDHEN and CDR2 is SYDVKM in the germline V gene. The CDR3 loop reads CASSKGDYAGAEYF. The DNA of the CDR3 is TGTGCCAGCAGTAAAGGAGACTATGCAGGGGCGGAGTACTTC. Based on the CDR3 plus reference TRBV28 and TRBJ2-7, the full variable domain is DVKVTQSSRYLVKRTGEKVFLECVQDMDHENMFWYRQDPGLGLRLIYFSYDVKMKEKGDIPEGYSVSREKKERFSLILESASTNQTSMYLCASSKGDYAGAEYFGPGTRLTVT.

V gene TRBV5-4 combines with J gene TRBJ2-5, with TRBD2 matching over 13 bases. V lost 4 bases, J lost 1 base, and 4 bases stayed unmatched. The length of the CDR3 is 16 residues. Germline V gives CDR1 SGHNT, CDR2 YYREEE (reference sequence). CDR3 nucleotide sequence: TGTGCCAGCAGCCCGACTAGCGGGGGGACCCAAGAGACCCAGTACTTC. Its translation: CASSPTSGGTQETQYF.

The genes are TRBV27 and TRBJ2-3; 8 positions agree with TRBD2. CDR1 MNHEY and CDR2 SMNVEV come from the germline V gene (reference sequence). This CDR3 has 12 amino acids. V gave up 2 bases and J gave up 9 bases; unmatched junction bases: 1. The CDR3 reads CASSLGGGTQYF. CDR3 in DNA: TGTGCCAGCAGTTTAGGCGGGGGGACGCAGTATTTT.